This T cell receptor beta chain originates from a study of blood T cell repertoires in COVID-19. Study-wide background: Acute-phase and convalescent COVID-19 samples originated in the United States, Italy and Spain. Sample material is recorded as cDNA or gDNA derived from T cells, B-cell-depleted T cells, or PBMCs.

CDR3 length equals 11 residues. V gave up 3 bases and J gave up 4 bases, with 6 bases separating them. Germline V gene lookup returns CDR1 DFQATT and CDR2 SNEGSKA (reference sequence). Generated by immunoSEQ multiplex PCR, the TCRdb table keeps only in-frame clones and is missing some. The sample holds 29,000 or so clones; about two thirds are singletons and the top ten take around 16%. The clonotype originates from a human donor in a cohort sampled during active COVID-19. Sequenced material: peripheral blood. This chain uses TRBV20-1 with TRBJ2-5, with D tentatively TRBD1 (5 bases). The CDR3 sequence: CSASGAETQYF. The CDR3 DNA reads TGCAGTGCTAGTGGGGCAGAGACCCAGTACTTC.